Shown below are 25 T cell receptor beta chains from a single sample sequenced in a study of T cells in Graves' hyperthyroidism and ophthalmopathy. Using RNA transcripts as the source, TCR beta CDR3 regions were amplified. Primed by the HTBI set, a first-round RT-PCR was run on the TCR CDR3. MiXCR was run by TCRdb on the multiplex PCR reads, yielding one entry per CDR3 protein. The sample consists of nearly 600,000 distinct CDR3 sequences, 14% of them appearing once. Sequenced input: blood. Receptors were obtained from a woman in her late teens or twenties with Graves' ophthalmopathy.

V is TRBV5-1 and J is TRBJ2-5, with D possibly matching TRBD1 (6 bases). V was clipped by 4 bases and J by 5 bases, with 15 bases between them. Germline CDR1 reads SGHRS; CDR2 reads YFSETQ. The CDR3 totals 14 residues. The CDR3 DNA follows: TGCGCCAGCAGCCCTGGACAGCATGGGGAGACCCAGTACTTC. It specifies CASSPGQHGETQYF.

The chain employs TRBV9 and TRBJ2-1, with D maybe TRBD2 (7 bases). CDR1 is SGDLS and CDR2 is YYNGEE in the germline V gene. Trimming pared 3 bases from V and 0 bases from J, leaving 13 bases between. This CDR3 is built from 16 residues. The CDR3 reads CASSAAGALSYNEQFF. The CDR3 DNA reads TGTGCCAGCAGCGCCGCGGGGGCCCTCTCCTACAATGAGCAGTTCTTC.

This clonotype was detected a few times. This chain connects TRBV9 to TRBJ2-2, with TRBD1 matching 8 bases. CDR1 is SGDLS, CDR2 YYNGEE, per germline. V shed 0 bases, J shed 4 bases, and the junction held 5 bases outside the gene matches. CDR3 length: 16 residues. Here the CDR3 reads CASSVEAGTGTGELFF. DNA of the CDR3: TGTGCCAGCAGCGTAGAGGCTGGGACAGGCACCGGGGAGCTGTTTTTT.

This clonotype was seen at least ten times. The gene calls are TRBV20-1 and TRBJ2-1; TRBD2 matches 11 bases. Germline CDR1 and CDR2: DFQATT and SNEGSKA (reference sequence). The ends lost 3 bases at V and 0 bases at J; junction bases unmatched: 16. The CDR3 is made up of 20 amino acids. CDR3 amino acids: CSASSVGTSGRGGSYNEQFF. As DNA, the CDR3 is TGCAGTGCTAGTTCGGTAGGGACTAGCGGAAGGGGGGGCTCCTACAATGAGCAGTTCTTC.

This clonotype was picked up many times. The chain combines TRBV12-3 or TRBV12-4 with TRBJ2-7, with D hard to call. This CDR3 is built from 11 residues. V gave up 6 bases and J gave up 1 base, with 4 bases separating them. Here the CDR3 DNA reads TGTGCCAGCAGGCGGTCCTACGAGCAGTACTTC. Protein product: CASRRSYEQYF.

This chain links TRBV10-3 with TRBJ2-1; 7 bases are a match to TRBD2. J was trimmed by 8 bases and V by 0 bases; bases with no gene match: 7. CDR3 length: 15 amino acids. CDR1 is ENHRY and CDR2 is SYGVKD in the germline V gene. The CDR3 coding sequence is TGTGCCATCAGTGAGTCGCGGCAGGCGGGGGATGAGCAGTTCTTC. Translated, it gives CAISESRQAGDEQFF.

Ten or more counts support this clonotype. The rearrangement joins TRBV5-1 to TRBJ2-2, with 11 bases matching TRBD2. The CDR3 length is 15 residues. Germline-derived CDR1 and CDR2 are SGHRS and YFSETQ. Trimming removed 1 base from V and 8 bases from J; junction bases left unmatched: 4. DNA for the CDR3: TGCGCCAGCAGCTTGTCACTAGCGGGAGAAGGGGAGCTGTTTTTT. Its protein is CASSLSLAGEGELFF.

On this clonotype itself: This may come from a read error, since a much larger clone is one base off. The chain recombines TRBV7-8 with TRBJ1-1, with D unclear. This CDR3 region has 13 residues. CDR1 is SGHVS, CDR2 FQNEAQ, per germline. The DNA for the CDR3 is TGTGCCGGCAGGTCGAGTCTGAACACTGAAGCTTTCTTT. Its protein is CAGRSSLNTEAFF.

A note on this clonotype: This may stem from a read error, because a much larger clone lies one nucleotide away. This chain joins TRBV7-7 and TRBJ2-1, with D perhaps matching TRBD2 (5 bases). The CDR3 length is 15 residues. The germline CDR1 and CDR2 sequences are SSHAT and FNYEAQ (reference sequence). CDR3 DNA sequence: TGTGCTAGCAGCTTGGGCGGGTATTCCTACAATGGGCAGTTCTTC. This codes for CASSLGGYSYNGQFF. The full variable domain, its missing parts supplied by reference TRBV7-7 and TRBJ2-1, is GAGVSQSPRYKVTKRGQDVTLRCDPISSHATLYWYQQALGQGPEFLTYFNYEAQPDKSGLPSDRFSAERPEGSISTLTIQRTEQRDSAMYRCASSLGGYSYNGQFFGPGTRLTVL.

This clonotype was counted only a few times. Here the CDR3 DNA reads TGTGCCAGCAGCCAAGATTCGGGAGAAGTTTCTGAAGCTTTCTTT. Its protein product is CASSQDSGEVSEAFF. The genes are TRBV3-1 and TRBJ1-1; unclear D gene. The CDR3 spans 15 residues. In germline, CDR1 is LGHDT, CDR2 YNNKEL (reference sequence). V lost 0 bases, J lost 6 bases, and 14 bases lay in between.

In its sample, this clonotype was seen a few times. The chain is built from TRBV25-1 and TRBJ1-6; 9 nucleotides align to TRBD1. Germline V gene lookup returns CDR1 MGHDK and CDR2 SYGVNS. Unmatched junction bases numbered 7, after V lost 6 bases and J lost 10 bases. The CDR3 totals 14 residues. This CDR3 is CASRSRDRESPLHF. CDR3 in DNA: TGTGCCAGCAGAAGCCGGGACAGGGAATCACCCCTCCACTTT. Together with reference TRBV25-1 and TRBJ1-6, the CDR3 gives the full variable domain: EADIYQTPRYLVIGTGKKITLECSQTMGHDKMYWYQQDPGMELHLIHYSYGVNSTEKGDLSSESTVSRIRTEHFPLTLESARPSHTSQYLCASRSRDRESPLHFGNGTRLTVT.

The CDR3 DNA reads TGTGCCAGCAGCCAAGATCGGACGGGGCAACAAAAGAACTATGGCTACACCTTC. As protein: CASSQDRTGQQKNYGYTF. The gene calls are TRBV3-1 and TRBJ1-2, with D possibly being TRBD1 (5 bases). Trimming removed 0 bases from V and 2 bases from J, with 19 bases in between. Germline-derived CDR1 and CDR2 are LGHDT and YNNKEL (reference sequence). This CDR3 region has 18 residues.

This clonotype was seen a few times. The CDR3 reads CASSQRQGMNTEAFF. DNA of the CDR3: TGCGCCAGCAGCCAACGACAGGGTATGAACACTGAAGCTTTCTTT. The chain is built from TRBV4-1 and TRBJ1-1; 7 bases fit TRBD1. The germline CDR1 and CDR2 sequences are MGHRA and YSYEKL. Trimming cost V 2 bases and J 0 bases; bases outside gene matches: 3. This CDR3 region has 15 residues.

This chain uses TRBV20-1 with TRBJ2-1; 7 positions agree with TRBD2. This CDR3 spans 15 amino acids. Germline CDR1 DFQATT, CDR2 SNEGSKA (reference sequence). V shed 3 bases and J 2 bases; nucleotides not matched to a gene: 7. In DNA form, the CDR3 reads TGCAGTGCTAGGTACACGGGAGGTCCCTACAATGAGCAGTTCTTC. It yields the protein CSARYTGGPYNEQFF.

This clonotype was observed many times. This sequence joins TRBV6-2 or TRBV6-3 and TRBJ2-2; D remains ambiguous. This CDR3 is 14 amino acids long. V lost 2 bases and J lost 5, with 9 bases in between. In germline, CDR1 is MNHEY, CDR2 SVGEGT. CDR3 DNA: TGTGCCAGCAGTTACCCCCGTGAGACCGGGGAGCTGTTTTTT. It encodes CASSYPRETGELFF.

This clonotype was detected only a few times. This chain connects TRBV4-1 to TRBJ2-3, with D maybe TRBD2 (7 bases). The germline CDR1 and CDR2 sequences are MGHRA and YSYEKL. The CDR3 contains 17 residues. V lost 1 base and J 1 base, leaving 15 bases between the germline ends. In DNA, the CDR3 is TGCGCCAGCAGCCAAGTTGGGGGGGCGCGGGGCACAGATACGCAGTATTTT. This sequence encodes CASSQVGGARGTDTQYF.

On this clonotype itself: It may be a read error: a sequence one base away is much more abundant. This sequence joins TRBV12-3 or TRBV12-4 and TRBJ2-1; D possibly corresponds to TRBD1 (5 bases). The CDR3 runs to 13 residues. The CDR3, as DNA: TGTGCCTGCAGTTTACAGGTTTTCAATGAGCAGTTCTTC. Translation: CACSLQVFNEQFF.

This clonotype is medium-sized within its sample. V gene TRBV20-1 combines with J gene TRBJ2-1; D possibly corresponds to TRBD2 (7 bases). Germline V gene lookup returns CDR1 DFQATT and CDR2 SNEGSKA (reference sequence). CDR3 size: 14 residues. V lost 1 base and J lost 8, with 15 bases in between. Here the CDR3 reads CSARVSGGGDEQFF. CDR3 nucleotide sequence: TGCAGTGCTAGAGTCAGCGGCGGGGGCGATGAGCAGTTCTTC.

Concerning this clonotype: A read error may be the cause here, since a much bigger clone is one base away. The rearrangement uses TRBV28 and TRBJ2-4; unclear D gene. The V end lost 5 bases, the J end lost 5 bases, and 10 bases lay between the germline ends. Germline assignment: CDR1 MDHEN and CDR2 SYDVKM. This CDR3 has 13 residues. DNA for the CDR3: TGTGCCAGCAGTCTTGGCAATCAAAACATTCAGTACTTC. Amino acids: CASSLGNQNIQYF.

This clonotype was seen many times. The chain is built from TRBV7-9 and TRBJ2-1, with 9 bases identical to TRBD2. This CDR3 has 16 amino acids. J lost 8 bases, V lost 8 bases, and 16 bases had no gene match. The germline gives CDR1 SEHNR, CDR2 FQNEAQ (reference sequence). The CDR3 spells CASVPPGGRARDEQFF. In DNA form, the CDR3 reads TGTGCCAGCGTCCCCCCCGGCGGGAGGGCCAGGGATGAGCAGTTCTTC.

This clonotype was recorded many times. V usage is TRBV6-2 or TRBV6-3 and J usage is TRBJ2-1; 10 bases map to TRBD2. The CDR3 contains 15 residues. The V and J ends lost 4 bases and 2 bases, in that order; junction bases with no gene match: 2. Germline lookup yields CDR1 MNHEY and CDR2 SVGEGT. CDR3 protein: CASSLAGGTYNEQFF. Written as DNA, the CDR3 is TGTGCCAGCAGTTTAGCGGGAGGAACCTACAATGAGCAGTTCTTC.

This clonotype was counted only a few times. The chain combines TRBV5-6 with TRBJ1-6; 7 bases are a match to TRBD1. This CDR3 region has 13 residues. Germline V lookup: CDR1 SGHDT, CDR2 YYEEEE. J was trimmed by 14 bases and V by 3 bases; bases with no gene match: 8. CDR3 region: CASSSTGTITLHF. The CDR3 DNA sequence: TGTGCCAGCAGCTCGACAGGGACTATCACCCTCCACTTT.

V is TRBV7-9 and J is TRBJ2-7; weak D call: TRBD2 (6 bases). The V end lost 7 bases, the J end lost 2 bases, and 12 bases lay between the germline ends. CDR1 and CDR2 (germline): SEHNR, FQNEAQ (reference sequence). The CDR3 is 13 residues long. Here the CDR3 DNA reads TGTGCCAGCACTGGGGGGAGACCCTACGAGCAGTACTTC. It codes for CASTGGRPYEQYF. Combining the CDR3 with reference TRBV7-9 and TRBJ2-7 gives the whole variable domain DTGVSQNPRHKITKRGQNVTFRCDPISEHNRLYWYRQTLGQGPEFLTYFQNEAQLEKSRLLSDRFSAERPKGSFSTLEIQRTEQGDSAMYLCASTGGRPYEQYFGPGTRLTVT.

This clonotype was counted a single time. A read error is possible here, since a much larger clone lies one base away. V gene TRBV2 combines with J gene TRBJ2-1, with D maybe TRBD2 (5 bases). The CDR3 is 14 amino acids. CDR1 and CDR2 from the germline V gene are SNHLY and FYNNEI. DNA of the CDR3: TGTGCCAGCAGTAGCGGTATCTCCTACAATGAGCAGTCCTTC. It translates to CASSSGISYNEQSF.

This clonotype came up many times. The genes are TRBV24-1 and TRBJ2-7, with 7 bases identical to TRBD2. The V gene end was trimmed by 3 bases and the J gene end by 1 base; junction bases not matched to a gene: 5. The germline CDR1 and CDR2 sequences are KGHDR and SFDVKD. The CDR3 runs to 15 residues. CDR3: CATSDPPGGSYEQYF. CDR3 nucleotides: TGTGCCACCAGTGATCCGCCGGGGGGATCCTACGAGCAGTACTTC.